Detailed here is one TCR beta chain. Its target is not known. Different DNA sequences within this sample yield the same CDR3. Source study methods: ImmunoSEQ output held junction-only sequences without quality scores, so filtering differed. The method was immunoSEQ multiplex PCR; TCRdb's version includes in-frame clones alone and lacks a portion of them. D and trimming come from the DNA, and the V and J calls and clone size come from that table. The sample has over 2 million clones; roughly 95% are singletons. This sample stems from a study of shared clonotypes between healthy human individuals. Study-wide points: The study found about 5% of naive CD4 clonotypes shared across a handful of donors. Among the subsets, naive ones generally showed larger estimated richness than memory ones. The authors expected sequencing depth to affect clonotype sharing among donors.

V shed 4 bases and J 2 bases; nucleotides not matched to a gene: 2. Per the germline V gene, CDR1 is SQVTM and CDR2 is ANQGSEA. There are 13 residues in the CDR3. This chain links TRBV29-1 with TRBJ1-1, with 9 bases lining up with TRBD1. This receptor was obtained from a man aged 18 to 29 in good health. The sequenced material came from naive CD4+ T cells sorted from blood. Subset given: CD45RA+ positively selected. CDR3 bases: TGCAGCGTTGGGACAGGGGCAAACACTGAAGCTTTCTTT. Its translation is CSVGTGANTEAFF.